The clone carrying this T cell receptor beta chain was seen at least ten times. The antigen is not known. The data originate from a study of T cells in Graves' hyperthyroidism and ophthalmopathy. Study-level results: The model anticipated ophthalmopathy a median around six months pre-onset.

Per the germline V gene, CDR1 is SGHTS and CDR2 is YDEGEE. Trimming took 4 bases from V and 0 from J, leaving 17 bases between them. The CDR3 consists of 18 residues. Authors of the study amplified TCR beta CDR3 regions from RNA transcripts. A first-round RT-PCR of the TCR CDR3 used the HTBI primer set. TCRdb analysed the multiplex PCR reads with MiXCR anew, one entry per CDR3 protein. The repertoire has around 620,000 distinct CDR3 sequences, just over 45% of them found once; the top ten carry roughly 19%. The study based diagnoses on clinical symptoms, serum thyroxine and TRAb, thyroid ultrasound and orbital computed tomography.

The V call is TRBV5-8, the J call TRBJ2-6; possibly TRBD2 for D (5 bases). This clonotype was sampled from an adult woman with Graves' disease, either hyperthyroidism or ophthalmopathy (not recorded which). The sample taken for sequencing was peripheral blood or thyroid tissue (not recorded which). The CDR3, as DNA: TGTGCCAGCAGCCGGGAACGCGGCGTGAGCTCTGGGGCCAACGTCCTGACTTTC. It is translated as CASSRERGVSSGANVLTF. The full variable domain, completed using reference TRBV5-8 and TRBJ2-6, is EAGVTQSPTHLIKTRGQQATLRCSPISGHTSVYWYQQALGLGLQFLLWYDEGEERNRGNFPPRFSGRQFPNYSSELNVNALELEDSALYLCASSRERGVSSGANVLTFGAGSRLTVL.